This T cell receptor beta chain is drawn from a study of CXCR3-negative and CXCR3-positive naive CD8 T cells. The overall study: A total of 130 million to 150 million TRB reads was generated, with about 1.5 +/- 0.3 million per library. Findings and caveats of the study: In naive cells, CXCR3-negative and CXCR3-positive subsets had similar TRBV-TRBJ usage; memory cells differed. More hydrophobic TRB CDR3s occurred in CXCR3-positive than in CXCR3-negative naive cells. Sequencing showed both naive subsets with comparably high diversity, and memory CD8+ cells much lower.

Naive CD8+ T cells showed a CD45RO-CCR7+CD27+CD95- phenotype. Details on this clonotype: Its specificity is not known.

This CDR3 has 15 amino acids. Germline V CDR1 and CDR2: SQVTM, ANQGSEA. 5' RACE with UMI labels generated the TRB cDNA libraries. From its re-call of the 5' RACE reads, TCRdb lists each CDR3 protein once, without DNA. The table for this sample gives 5,000 to 7,000 distinct CDR3 sequences. Sequenced input: naive CXCR3+ CD8+ T cells from blood. The subset: CD45RO-CCR7+CD27+CD95- naive CD8+ T cells expressing CXCR3 (TNR3+). The chain has TRBV29-1 and TRBJ2-2; TCRdb gives TRBD1 as the D gene, but with no DNA this cannot be confirmed. This sequence originates from a human donor in good health. Some clones in this sample may be carry-over from other donors' samples. The CDR3 reads CSVEGPGQSSGELFF.